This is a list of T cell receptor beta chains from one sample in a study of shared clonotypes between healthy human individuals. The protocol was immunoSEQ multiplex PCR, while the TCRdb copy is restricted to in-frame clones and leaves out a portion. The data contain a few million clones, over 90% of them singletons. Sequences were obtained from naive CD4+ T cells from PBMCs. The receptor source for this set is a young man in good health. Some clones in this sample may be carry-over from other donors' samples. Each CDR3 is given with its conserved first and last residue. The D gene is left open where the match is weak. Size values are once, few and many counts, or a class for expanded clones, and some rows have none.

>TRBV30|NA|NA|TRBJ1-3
CAWEQYSGNTIYF
TGTGCCTGGGAACAGTACTCTGGAAACACCATATATTTT
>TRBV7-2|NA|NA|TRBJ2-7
CASSLMSYEQYF
TGTGCCAGCAGCTTAATGTCCTACGAGCAGTACTTC
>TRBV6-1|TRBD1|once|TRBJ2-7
CASRAQGDEQYF
TGTGCCAGCAGGGCCCAGGGGGACGAGCAGTACTTC
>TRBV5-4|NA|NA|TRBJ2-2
CASSPGTNANTGELFF
TGTGCCAGCAGCCCAGGGACAAACGCGAACACCGGGGAGCTGTTTTTT
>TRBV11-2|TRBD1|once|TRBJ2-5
CASSLMFVRDRQETQYF
TGTGCCAGCAGCTTAATGTTTGTACGGGACAGGCAAGAGACCCAGTACTTC
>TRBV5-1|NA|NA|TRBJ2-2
CASSFKFDRAGGTGELFF
TGCGCCAGCAGCTTCAAATTCGACCGAGCTGGTGGCACCGGGGAGCTGTTTTTT
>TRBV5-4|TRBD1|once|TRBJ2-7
CASSLGRDRGSYEQYF
TGTGCCAGCAGCTTGGGTCGGGACAGAGGCTCCTACGAGCAGTACTTC
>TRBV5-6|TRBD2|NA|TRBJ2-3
CASSLRLADASSTDTQYF
TGTGCCAGCAGCTTGAGACTAGCGGACGCCTCTAGCACAGATACGCAGTATTTT
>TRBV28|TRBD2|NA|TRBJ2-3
CASSLWAGGPRDTQYF
TGTGCCAGCAGTTTATGGGCGGGAGGGCCGCGAGATACGCAGTATTTT
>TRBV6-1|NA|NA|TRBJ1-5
CASGTRTNQPQHF
TGTGCCAGCGGAACCCGGACGAATCAGCCCCAGCATTTT
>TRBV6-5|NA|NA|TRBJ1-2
CATTKGRAFGYGYTF
TGTGCCACTACCAAGGGCAGGGCTTTCGGCTATGGCTACACCTTC
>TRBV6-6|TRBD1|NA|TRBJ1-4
CASSYRDSNEKLFF
TGTGCCAGCAGTTACAGGGACAGTAACGAAAAACTGTTTTTT
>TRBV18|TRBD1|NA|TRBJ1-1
CASSPLAGTGFVTEAFF
TGTGCCAGCTCACCACTGGCCGGGACAGGGTTTGTCACTGAAGCTTTCTTT
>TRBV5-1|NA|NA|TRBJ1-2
CASSPGSGALGTYGYTF
TGCGCCAGCAGCCCCGGGTCAGGGGCCTTAGGGACCTATGGCTACACCTTC
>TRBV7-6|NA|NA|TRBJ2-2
CASSLGNTGELFF
TGTGCCAGCAGCCTTGGGAACACCGGGGAGCTGTTTTTT
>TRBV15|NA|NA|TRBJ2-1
CATSRTLASYNEQFF
TGTGCCACCAGCAGAACCCTTGCCTCCTACAATGAGCAGTTCTTC
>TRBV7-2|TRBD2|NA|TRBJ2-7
CASRPPSGRVSEQYF
TGTGCCAGCAGACCTCCTAGCGGGAGGGTCTCCGAGCAGTACTTC
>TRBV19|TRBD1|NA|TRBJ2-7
CASSKTGVGYEQYF
TGTGCCAGTAGTAAGACAGGGGTGGGCTACGAGCAGTACTTC
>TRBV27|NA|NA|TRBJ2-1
CASSSVRNPYNEQFF
TGTGCCAGCAGTTCCGTGAGAAACCCCTACAATGAGCAGTTCTTC
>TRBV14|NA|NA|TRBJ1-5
CASSQFRDQPQHF
TGTGCCAGCAGTCAGTTCAGGGATCAGCCCCAGCATTTT
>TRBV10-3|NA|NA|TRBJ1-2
CAISPPTGDYGYTF
TGTGCCATCAGTCCCCCCACCGGGGACTATGGCTACACCTTC
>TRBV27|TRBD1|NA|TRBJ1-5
CASGPQGQGNQPQHF
TGTGCCAGCGGCCCCCAAGGACAGGGCAATCAGCCCCAGCATTTT
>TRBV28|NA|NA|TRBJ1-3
CASSRGRSSGNTIYF
TGTGCCAGCAGCCGCGGACGGAGCTCTGGAAACACCATATATTTT
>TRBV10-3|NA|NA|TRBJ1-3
CAITSSGRIPTGNTIYF
TGTGCCATCACCTCGAGTGGGCGAATCCCTACTGGAAACACCATATATTTT
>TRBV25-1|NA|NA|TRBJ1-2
CASSVNNRFGGYTF
TGTGCCAGCAGTGTTAACAACAGGTTCGGAGGCTACACCTTC
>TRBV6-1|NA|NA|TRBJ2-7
CASGYYGSSYEQYF
TGTGCCAGTGGATACTACGGTAGCTCCTACGAGCAGTACTTC
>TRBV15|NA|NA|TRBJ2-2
CATSRGWRVGLNTGELFF
TGTGCCACCAGCAGGGGTTGGAGGGTAGGCCTGAACACCGGGGAGCTGTTTTTT
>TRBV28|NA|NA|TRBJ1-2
CASGGGGYGYTF
TGTGCCAGCGGGGGAGGAGGCTATGGCTACACCTTC
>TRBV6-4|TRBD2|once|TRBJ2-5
CAWSGTGQETQYF
TGTGCCTGGAGCGGGACGGGCCAAGAGACCCAGTACTTC
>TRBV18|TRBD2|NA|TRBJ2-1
CASSPRQGGTSGRAYNEQFF
TGTGCCAGCTCACCACGGCAAGGGGGGACTAGCGGACGAGCATACAATGAGCAGTTCTTC
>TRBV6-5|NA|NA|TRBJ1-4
CASSYGGPPNEKLFF
TGTGCCAGCAGTTATGGGGGGCCCCCTAATGAAAAACTGTTTTTT
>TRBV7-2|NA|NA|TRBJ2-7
CASSLTPRSEQYF
TGTGCCAGCAGCTTAACCCCCAGGTCGGAGCAGTACTTC
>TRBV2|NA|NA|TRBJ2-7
CASSRQDTYEQYF
TGTGCCAGCAGTCGACAGGATACCTACGAGCAGTACTTC
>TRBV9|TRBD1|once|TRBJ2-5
CASSARTGKGETQYF
TGTGCCAGCAGCGCACGGACAGGGAAGGGAGAGACCCAGTACTTC
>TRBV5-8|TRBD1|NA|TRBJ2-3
CASSFQGAEDTQYF
TGTGCCAGCAGCTTTCAGGGGGCAGAAGATACGCAGTATTTT
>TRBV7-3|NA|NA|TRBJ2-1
CASSLARTAYNEQFF
TGTGCCAGCAGCTTAGCGAGGACCGCCTACAATGAGCAGTTCTTC
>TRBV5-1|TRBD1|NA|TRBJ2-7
CASSRTGISYEQYF
TGCGCCAGCAGCAGGACAGGGATTTCCTACGAGCAGTACTTC
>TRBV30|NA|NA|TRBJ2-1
CAWSLQVEQFF
TGTGCCTGGAGCCTACAGGTAGAGCAGTTCTTC
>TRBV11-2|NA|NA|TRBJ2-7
CASSLSRASSSYEQYF
TGTGCCAGCAGCTTATCGAGGGCCTCAAGCTCCTACGAGCAGTACTTC
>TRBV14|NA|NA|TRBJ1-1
CASSPVQLNTEAFF
TGTGCCAGCAGCCCGGTGCAGCTGAACACTGAAGCTTTCTTT
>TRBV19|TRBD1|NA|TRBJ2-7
CAREQGQGYEQYF
TGTGCCAGAGAACAGGGACAGGGCTACGAGCAGTACTTC
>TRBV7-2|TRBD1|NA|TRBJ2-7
CASSLGAGGNSYEQYF
TGTGCCAGCAGCTTAGGAGCAGGGGGAAACTCCTACGAGCAGTACTTC
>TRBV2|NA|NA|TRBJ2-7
CASRGEVTENEQYF
TGTGCCAGCAGGGGCGAAGTTACGGAAAACGAGCAGTACTTC
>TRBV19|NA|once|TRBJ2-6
CASSIEVRLSGANVLTF
TGTGCCAGTAGTATAGAGGTGAGGCTCTCTGGGGCCAACGTCCTGACTTTC
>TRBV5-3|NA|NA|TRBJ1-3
CARSLTTGNTIYF
TGTGCCAGAAGCCTGACAACTGGAAACACCATATATTTT
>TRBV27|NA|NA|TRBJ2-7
CASKPGHPRVEQYF
TGTGCCAGCAAACCGGGCCATCCACGGGTCGAGCAGTACTTC
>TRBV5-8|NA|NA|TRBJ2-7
CASSLEGAGGKQYF
TGTGCCAGCAGCTTGGAGGGGGCGGGAGGAAAGCAGTACTTC
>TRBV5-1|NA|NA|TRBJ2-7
CASSLRPGGYEQYF
TGCGCCAGCAGCTTGCGTCCAGGGGGGTACGAGCAGTACTTC
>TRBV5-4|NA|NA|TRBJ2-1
CASSLSTSSYNEQFF
TGTGCCAGCAGCTTGTCCACTAGCTCCTACAATGAGCAGTTCTTC
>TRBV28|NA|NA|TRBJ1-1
CASSLSQLNTEAFF
TGTGCCAGCAGTTTGTCACAGTTGAACACTGAAGCTTTCTTT
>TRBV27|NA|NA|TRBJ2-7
CASSLKGLRGYEQYF
TGTGCCAGCAGTTTAAAGGGGCTGAGAGGCTACGAGCAGTACTTC
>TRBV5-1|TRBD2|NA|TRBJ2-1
CASSLLAGGPNEQFF
TGCGCCAGCAGCTTACTAGCGGGAGGGCCTAATGAGCAGTTCTTC
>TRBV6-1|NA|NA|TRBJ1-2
CASSENTNGYTF
TGTGCCAGCAGTGAAAACACTAATGGCTACACCTTC
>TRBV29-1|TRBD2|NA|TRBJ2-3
CSVARTSGKTDTQYF
TGCAGCGTTGCCCGGACTAGCGGGAAGACAGATACGCAGTATTTT
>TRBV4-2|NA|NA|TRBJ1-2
CASSQATGAANYGYTF
TGTGCCAGCAGCCAAGCAACCGGGGCAGCTAACTATGGCTACACCTTC